This TCR beta chain emerged from a study of human thymus T cells. The CDR3 is made up of 15 amino acids. Germline-derived CDR1 and CDR2 are SGHTA and FQGNSA. Trimming cost V 0 bases and J 7 bases, with 12 bases left between them. Notes on this clone: What it binds is unknown.

Donation was from healthy Finnish infants who were having corrective surgery that addressed congenital heart defects. Blood DNA came from all available leukocytes, not a fixed cell number. TCRdb keeps only in-frame clones here, not all; method: immunoSEQ multiplex PCR. This sample has 35,000 to 45,000 clones, with 94% found just once. The study's findings and limits: Thymic and blood repertoires appeared to display a bias in their usage of V and J genes.

This receptor was taken from a boy under three years old with a congenital heart defect but otherwise immunologically healthy. Sequenced input: blood. The chain is built from TRBV7-2 and TRBJ1-4; the D gene is possibly TRBD1 (6 bases). The CDR3 DNA reads TGTGCCAGCAGCTTAGCGCAGGGGCTGGGTGAAAAACTGTTTTTT. This encodes CASSLAQGLGEKLFF. Supplemented by reference TRBV7-2 and TRBJ1-4, the full variable domain reads GAGVSQSPSNKVTEKGKDVELRCDPISGHTALYWYRQSLGQGLEFLIYFQGNSAPDKSGLPSDRFSAERTGGSVSTLTIQRTQQEDSAVYLCASSLAQGLGEKLFFGSGTQLSVL.